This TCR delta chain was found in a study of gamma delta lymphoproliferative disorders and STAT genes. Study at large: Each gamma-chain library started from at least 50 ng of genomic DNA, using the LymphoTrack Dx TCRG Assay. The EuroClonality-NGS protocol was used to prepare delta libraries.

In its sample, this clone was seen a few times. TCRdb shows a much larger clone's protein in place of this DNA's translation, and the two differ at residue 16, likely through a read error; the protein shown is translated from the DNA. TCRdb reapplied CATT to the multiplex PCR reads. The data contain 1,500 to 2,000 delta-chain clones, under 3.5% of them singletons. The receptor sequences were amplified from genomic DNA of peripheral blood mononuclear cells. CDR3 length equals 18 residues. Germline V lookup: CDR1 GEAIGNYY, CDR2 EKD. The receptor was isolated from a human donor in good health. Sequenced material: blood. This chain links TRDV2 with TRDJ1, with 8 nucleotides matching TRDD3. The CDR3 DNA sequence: TGTGCCTGTGACACCGGTGTTTACTGGGGGTGGTACACCGATAAACCCATCTTT. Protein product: CACDTGVYWGWYTDKPIF.